This passage covers 27 T cell receptor beta chains from one sample sequenced in a study of a mutant IDH1 vaccine in newly diagnosed glioma (dated by TCRdb to the early 2020s). Library preparation was by the immunoSEQ multiplex PCR assay. TCRdb holds this immuneACCESS table with in-frame rearrangements only. Some clones are missing; in checked studies, unresolved V genes explain under half, and the rest has no known cause. The sample table shows 58,000 or so clones, and around 87% are seen once. The ten top clones hold about 1.5% of the sample. In the paper's terms, the time point label means: week 23, last vaccination. Each vaccine dose was 300 ug of a 20-mer mutant IDH1 peptide in Montanide, given subcutaneously with topical imiquimod. These TCRs' antigens remain unknown. Sample: PBMCs, taken from a glioma patient whose treatment included an IDH1 peptide vaccine. The receptors originated from a man aged 35-49 years with glioma.

This chain uses TRBV5-4 with TRBJ2-7, with 8 bases matching TRBD1. The germline V gene encodes CDR1 SGHNT and CDR2 YYREEE (reference sequence). CDR3 size: 11 residues. The ends lost 4 bases at V and 11 bases at J; junction bases unmatched: 5. The CDR3 sequence is CASSMGQVEYF. As DNA, the CDR3 is TGTGCCAGCAGCATGGGACAGGTGGAGTACTTC.

CDR3 residues: CASSYSGGGSYEQYF. CDR3 DNA: TGTGCCAGCAGTTACTCAGGCGGGGGGTCCTACGAGCAGTACTTC. This chain links TRBV6-5 with TRBJ2-7; 8 bases are a match to TRBD2. V shed 0 bases and J 1 base; nucleotides not matched to a gene: 2. Per the germline V gene, CDR1 is MNHEY and CDR2 is SVGAGI. The CDR3 totals 15 residues.

This sequence joins TRBV5-1 and TRBJ1-2; D remains ambiguous. V lost 2 bases to trimming and J lost 0 bases, with 8 bases between them. The CDR3 is made up of 14 amino acids. Germline V gene data show CDR1 as SGHRS and CDR2 as YFSETQ. The CDR3: CASSFRESNYGYTF. The CDR3 DNA follows: TGCGCCAGCAGCTTCCGGGAGTCTAACTATGGCTACACCTTC.

The chain employs TRBV5-6 and TRBJ1-1; D is unclear. Per germline, CDR1 SGHDT and CDR2 YYEEEE. The CDR3 has 13 residues. With 4 bases removed from V and 3 bases from J, the gap between germline ends came to 10 bases. CDR3 sequence reads: CASSPGGYTEAFF. Written as DNA, the CDR3 is TGTGCCAGCAGCCCGGGTGGGTACACTGAAGCTTTCTTT.

The chain joins TRBV21-1 to TRBJ1-2. TRBV21-1 is noted as a pseudogene. The CDR3 contains 15 residues. The CDR3 DNA follows: TGTGCCAGCAGCAGGGGGTTAGAGGGATTCTATGGCTACACCTTC. Encoded protein: CASSRGLEGFYGYTF.

The chain employs TRBV7-2 and TRBJ1-1; D unclear. From germline, CDR1 is SGHTA and CDR2 FQGNSA. Trimming pared 1 base from V and 1 base from J, leaving 10 bases between. CDR3 size: 15 residues. CDR3 bases: TGTGCCAGCAGCTTAGGTCCAGGAACGAACACTGAAGCTTTCTTT. Protein: CASSLGPGTNTEAFF.

The CDR3 loop reads CASSPLPGNHEQYF. In nucleotides, the CDR3 is TGTGCCAGCTCACCACTTCCGGGTAACCACGAGCAGTACTTC. The genes are TRBV18 and TRBJ2-5; D not certain. The J call could be wrong; TRBJ2-7 is a better fit for the DNA end. This CDR3 has 14 residues. Germline values: CDR1 KGHSH, CDR2 LQKENI.

In its sample, this clone was seen many times. This sequence joins TRBV7-7 and TRBJ2-2, with D tentatively TRBD1 or TRBD2 (6 bases each). Trimming cost V 2 bases and J 4 bases, with 14 bases left between them. The CDR3 length is 16 residues. Germline loops: CDR1 SSHAT, CDR2 FNYEAQ (reference sequence). The CDR3 bases are TGTGCCAGCAGCTTAACGGGGGCTGGCGGCACCGGGGAGCTGTTTTTT. Translation gives CASSLTGAGGTGELFF.

This clone was detected once. This chain links TRBV5-6 with TRBJ2-4; tentatively, D is TRBD2 (5 bases). This CDR3 is 16 amino acids long. Germline V lookup: CDR1 SGHDT, CDR2 YYEEEE. V lost 2 bases and J lost 7, with 19 bases in between. The CDR3 spells CASSFLGLSEENIQYF. CDR3 bases: TGTGCCAGCAGCTTTTTGGGCTTATCGGAGGAGAACATTCAGTACTTC. The variable domain in full, with the rest retrieved from reference TRBV5-6 and TRBJ2-4, is DAGVTQSPTHLIKTRGQQVTLRCSPKSGHDTVSWYQQALGQGPQFIFQYYEEEERQRGNFPDRFSGHQFPNYSSELNVNALLLGDSALYLCASSFLGLSEENIQYFGAGTRLSVL.

The chain recombines TRBV28 with TRBJ2-7; no clear D gene. V was cut by 6 bases and J by 2 bases, with 8 bases left in between. Germline CDR1 reads MDHEN; CDR2 reads SYDVKM. The CDR3 has 12 residues. The CDR3: CASRTYPYEQYF. As DNA, the CDR3 is TGTGCCAGCAGGACTTACCCCTACGAGCAGTACTTC.

This chain connects TRBV28 to TRBJ2-7; 9 bases fit TRBD2. This CDR3 has 15 residues. V was clipped by 6 bases and J by 2 bases; unmatched bases: 8. The germline gives CDR1 MDHEN, CDR2 SYDVKM. CDR3 sequence: CASSPASGTAYEQYF. The CDR3 DNA reads as TGTGCCAGCAGCCCAGCTAGCGGGACCGCCTACGAGCAGTACTTC.

The V call is TRBV7-9, the J call TRBJ2-1; the D gene is possibly TRBD2 (6 bases). The germline V gene encodes CDR1 SEHNR and CDR2 FQNEAQ (reference sequence). This CDR3 is 18 amino acids long. V was clipped by 2 bases and J by 0 bases, with 17 bases between them. As DNA, the CDR3 is TGTGCCAGCAGCTTATTCCGGACTACTCAGCTCTCCTACAATGAGCAGTTCTTC. Its protein is CASSLFRTTQLSYNEQFF.

This clone was observed once. The V call is TRBV5-1, the J call TRBJ2-2; D is uncertain. The V gene lost 2 bases and the J gene lost 5 bases, with 10 bases spanning the gap. The CDR3 runs 14 residues. The germline gives CDR1 SGHRS, CDR2 YFSETQ. The CDR3 nucleotides read TGCGCCAGCAGCTTCCCCTTTCAGACCGGGGAGCTGTTTTTT. This encodes CASSFPFQTGELFF.

V is TRBV7-2 and J is TRBJ2-3, with 10 bases that match TRBD1. The germline V gene has CDR1 SGHTA and CDR2 FQGNSA. This CDR3 has 19 residues. The V gene end was trimmed by 4 bases and the J gene end by 2 bases; junction bases not matched to a gene: 15. CDR3 sequence (DNA): TGTGCCAGCAGCTCGCCTACGGCAGGACAGGGGGTGAACACAGATACGCAGTATTTT. This codes for CASSSPTAGQGVNTDTQYF.

This chain connects TRBV5-1 to TRBJ2-1; the D is unclear. CDR1 and CDR2 from the germline V gene are SGHRS and YFSETQ. This CDR3 region has 12 residues. V lost 7 bases and J lost 7, with 12 bases in between. The CDR3 protein is CASRQSGNEQFF. The CDR3 coding sequence is TGCGCCAGCCGCCAGTCCGGGAATGAGCAGTTCTTC.

This clone was observed a handful of times. The V gene is TRBV7-6, the J gene TRBJ1-4; the match to TRBD1 covers 9 bases. The V gene end was trimmed by 5 bases and the J gene end by 4 bases; junction bases not matched to a gene: 2. CDR1 and CDR2 from the germline V gene are SGHVS and FNYEAQ. This CDR3 spans 14 amino acids. CDR3 sequence (DNA): TGTGCCAGCAGCCGGACAGGGGTTAATGAAAAACTGTTTTTT. Translating gives CASSRTGVNEKLFF.

This rearrangement joins TRBV29-1 to TRBJ1-4; maybe TRBD1 (6 bases). The CDR3 covers 12 residues. Between the trimmed V and J ends, which lost 6 bases and 4 bases, there was a span of 9 bases. Germline V gene data show CDR1 as SQVTM and CDR2 as ANQGSEA. CDR3 protein: CSVRGNNEKLFF. For the CDR3, the DNA is TGCAGCGTGAGGGGGAATAATGAAAAACTGTTTTTT.

The sample holds one count of this clone. The chain carries TRBV5-5 and TRBJ2-3, with D hard to call. The CDR3 has 15 residues. Germline CDR1 and CDR2: SGHKS and YYEKEE (reference sequence). Trimming cost V 1 base and J 4 bases, with 13 bases left between them. The CDR3 here is CASSLTFAPSDTQYF. The DNA of the CDR3 is TGTGCCAGCAGCTTGACATTCGCCCCCTCAGATACGCAGTATTTT.

Concerning this clone: At the DNA level, this CDR3 is encoded by other sequences in the same sample as well. The chain has TRBV27 and TRBJ2-7; tentatively, D is TRBD1 (6 bases). Germline V lookup: CDR1 MNHEY, CDR2 SMNVEV (reference sequence). CDR3 length: 13 residues. Deletions cut 2 bases from V and 2 bases from J, with 7 bases between. This CDR3 reads CASSLTGTYEQYF. The CDR3 bases are TGTGCCAGCAGTTTAACAGGGACCTACGAGCAGTACTTC.

The count of this clone is one. This sequence joins TRBV5-4 and TRBJ2-7; D call uncertain. The ends were cut back, 1 base at V and 1 base at J, with 9 bases in the middle. Germline V gives CDR1 SGHNT, CDR2 YYREEE (reference sequence). The CDR3 is 14 residues long. This chain's CDR3 is CASSLRSTSYEQYF. DNA for the CDR3: TGTGCCAGCAGCTTGAGGTCTACTTCCTACGAGCAGTACTTC.

A single count supports this clone. This rearrangement joins TRBV4-1 to TRBJ1-5; D remains ambiguous. V lost 4 bases to trimming and J lost 3 bases, with 10 bases between them. This CDR3 is built from 14 residues. In germline, CDR1 is MGHRA, CDR2 YSYEKL. The CDR3 DNA sequence: TGCGCCAGCAGCCCCGGACGGAACAATCAGCCCCAGCATTTT. Protein product: CASSPGRNNQPQHF.

V and J are TRBV6-4 and TRBJ2-7; 8 bases match TRBD1. The CDR3 spans 16 residues. Germline CDR1 is MRHNA and CDR2 is SNTAGT. V lost 7 bases, J lost 1 base, and 12 bases stayed unmatched. The CDR3 here is CASNSLGQAVSYEQYF. The CDR3 nucleotides read TGTGCCAGCAACTCCTTGGGACAGGCGGTATCCTACGAGCAGTACTTC.

This chain links TRBV18 with TRBJ2-1; D not resolved. Germline loops: CDR1 KGHSH, CDR2 LQKENI. Trimming stripped 3 bases from V and 0 bases from J, with 9 bases between. This CDR3 has 15 amino acids. CDR3 region: CASSPTSSSYNEQFF. CDR3 in DNA: TGTGCCAGCTCACCGACGAGCAGCTCCTACAATGAGCAGTTCTTC.

The rearrangement uses TRBV5-1 and TRBJ2-3; the match to TRBD2 covers 9 bases. Trimming took 4 bases from V and 4 from J; bases not matched to a gene: 10. The CDR3 runs to 16 residues. Germline-derived CDR1 and CDR2 are SGHRS and YFSETQ. CDR3 sequence reads: CASSLLAGGGADTQYF. DNA of the CDR3: TGCGCCAGCAGCCTGCTGGCGGGAGGGGGAGCAGATACGCAGTATTTT.

The chain couples TRBV18 to TRBJ1-3, with a tentative D call TRBD1 (5 bases). Germline lookup yields CDR1 KGHSH and CDR2 LQKENI. The CDR3 is 16 residues long. Trimming removed 3 bases from V and 0 bases from J, with 12 bases in between. The CDR3 nucleotides are TGTGCCAGCTCACCGGTGGGACGAGGCTCTGGAAACACCATATATTTT. As protein: CASSPVGRGSGNTIYF.

The chain joins TRBV5-1 to TRBJ2-5, with no clear D. Germline CDR1 and CDR2: SGHRS and YFSETQ. Trimming removed 0 bases at V and 2 bases at J, with 5 bases between. The CDR3 extends over 13 amino acids. The CDR3 is CASSLGRQETQYF. CDR3 in DNA: TGCGCCAGCAGCTTGGGGCGTCAAGAGACCCAGTACTTC. Drawing the rest from reference TRBV5-1 and TRBJ2-5, the complete variable domain is KAGVTQTPRYLIKTRGQQVTLSCSPISGHRSVSWYQQTPGQGLQFLFEYFSETQRNKGNFPGRFSGRQFSNSRSEMNVSTLELGDSALYLCASSLGRQETQYFGPGTRLLVL.

The rearrangement links TRBV28 to TRBJ2-7; no definite D call. Germline assignment: CDR1 MDHEN and CDR2 SYDVKM. CDR3 length equals 12 residues. V was cut by 3 bases and J by 0 bases, with 3 bases left in between. The CDR3 coding sequence is TGTGCCAGCAGTTTGTACTCCTACGAGCAGTACTTC. Translated: CASSLYSYEQYF.